This is a list of T cell receptor beta chains from one sample in a study of T cell responses to AZD1222 COVID-19 vaccine. Using immunoSEQ multiplex PCR, the repertoire was profiled, and TCRdb retains in-frame clones only, with some absent. The sample holds about 88,000 clones, about 90% seen once. Source: peripheral blood, taken on day 0 of AZD1222 vaccination. The receptor set was obtained from an adult in good health. Both conserved end residues are part of each CDR3. D genes are given only for firm matches. Size values are once, few and many counts, or a class for expanded clones, and some rows have none.

size: NA; D: TRBD1; J: TRBJ1-1; V: TRBV6-5; CDR3: CASSCNPGQKNTEAFF; DNA: TGTGCCAGCAGTTGTAATCCGGGACAGAAGAACACTGAAGCTTTCTTT
size: NA; D: NA; J: TRBJ1-4; V: TRBV28; CDR3: CASSFYEKLFF; DNA: TGTGCCAGCAGTTTTTATGAAAAACTGTTTTTT
size: NA; D: NA; J: TRBJ2-3; V: TRBV5-1; CDR3: CATNSGASDTQYF; DNA: TGCGCCACCAATTCTGGGGCATCAGATACGCAGTATTTT
size: NA; D: TRBD2; J: TRBJ2-1; V: TRBV27; CDR3: CASRKLAGEQFF; DNA: TGTGCCAGCAGGAAACTAGCGGGTGAGCAGTTCTTC
size: NA; D: NA; J: TRBJ1-5; V: TRBV30; CDR3: CAWSVGPGQPQHF; DNA: TGTGCCTGGAGTGTGGGACCCGGGCAGCCCCAGCATTTT
size: NA; D: TRBD1; J: TRBJ1-5; V: TRBV28; CDR3: CASILGQAGNQPQHF; DNA: TGTGCCAGCATCCTCGGACAGGCGGGCAATCAGCCCCAGCATTTT
size: once; D: NA; J: TRBJ2-1; V: TRBV7-9; CDR3: CASSFRAGNNEQFF; DNA: TGTGCCAGCAGCTTTAGGGCGGGGAACAATGAGCAGTTCTTC
size: NA; D: NA; J: TRBJ2-7; V: TRBV3-1/TRBV3-2; CDR3: CASSPAGYGEQYF; DNA: TGTGCCAGCAGCCCAGCAGGGTACGGCGAGCAGTACTTC
size: NA; D: NA; J: TRBJ1-6; V: TRBV9; CDR3: CASSVEATNSPLHF; DNA: TGTGCCAGCAGCGTAGAGGCGACTAATTCACCCCTCCACTTT
size: NA; D: NA; J: TRBJ1-1; V: TRBV5-1; CDR3: CASGETGGNTEAFF; DNA: TGCGCCAGCGGCGAGACAGGTGGAAACACTGAAGCTTTCTTT
size: NA; D: TRBD2; J: TRBJ2-3; V: TRBV5-5; CDR3: CASSLGTSGLTDTQYF; DNA: TGTGCCAGCAGCCTAGGGACTAGCGGACTAACAGATACGCAGTATTTT
size: NA; D: TRBD1; J: TRBJ2-7; V: TRBV10-3; CDR3: CAISEAGGPGEQYF; DNA: TGTGCCATCAGTGAGGCAGGGGGCCCTGGCGAGCAGTACTTC
size: once; D: NA; J: TRBJ1-2; V: TRBV24-1; CDR3: CATSDSGENYGYTF; DNA: TGTGCCACCAGTGATTCGGGGGAAAACTATGGCTACACCTTC
size: NA; D: TRBD1; J: TRBJ1-2; V: TRBV7-3; CDR3: CASSLRQGEGGYTF; DNA: TGTGCCAGCAGCTTAAGACAGGGGGAGGGCGGCTACACCTTC
size: once; D: NA; J: TRBJ1-5; V: TRBV28; CDR3: CASSWALGGQPQHF; DNA: TGTGCCAGCAGCTGGGCCCTAGGAGGTCAGCCCCAGCATTTT
size: NA; D: NA; J: TRBJ2-5; V: TRBV27; CDR3: CASSSGLPRQETQYF; DNA: TGTGCCAGCAGTTCGGGACTTCCGCGACAAGAGACCCAGTACTTC
size: NA; D: TRBD1; J: TRBJ2-7; V: TRBV4-1; CDR3: CASSVGTANYEQYF; DNA: TGCGCCAGCAGCGTCGGGACAGCTAACTACGAGCAGTACTTC
size: once; D: TRBD1; J: TRBJ2-2; V: TRBV5-1; CDR3: CASSLAGTGNTGELFF; DNA: TGCGCCAGCAGCTTGGCCGGGACAGGGAACACCGGGGAGCTGTTTTTT
size: NA; D: NA; J: TRBJ1-4; V: TRBV25-1; CDR3: CASSVFGSTNEKLFF; DNA: TGTGCCAGCAGTGTGTTTGGTTCAACTAATGAAAAACTGTTTTTT
size: NA; D: TRBD2; J: TRBJ2-1; V: TRBV19; CDR3: CASSILTSGSVYEQFF; DNA: TGTGCCAGTAGTATCTTAACTAGCGGGAGCGTCTATGAGCAGTTCTTC
size: NA; D: NA; J: TRBJ1-1; V: TRBV5-4; CDR3: CASSPVGEGTEAFF; DNA: TGTGCCAGCAGCCCCGTAGGGGAAGGAACTGAAGCTTTCTTT
size: NA; D: NA; J: TRBJ2-2; V: TRBV5-6; CDR3: CASSLGLPGELFF; DNA: TGTGCCAGCAGCTTGGGCCTTCCCGGGGAGCTGTTTTTT
size: NA; D: NA; J: TRBJ2-7; V: TRBV15; CDR3: CATSREGTPEQYF; DNA: TGTGCCACCAGCAGAGAAGGGACGCCCGAGCAGTACTTC
size: NA; D: NA; J: TRBJ1-2; V: TRBV6-5; CDR3: CASSYRGGAGYTF; DNA: TGTGCCAGCAGCTACCGTGGAGGGGCTGGCTACACCTTC
size: NA; D: NA; J: TRBJ1-5; V: TRBV12-3/TRBV12-4; CDR3: CASSFTAQSAQHF; DNA: TGTGCCAGCAGTTTTACAGCCCAATCAGCCCAGCATTTT
size: NA; D: TRBD2; J: TRBJ2-1; V: TRBV7-2; CDR3: CASSDGLAGPYNEQFF; DNA: TGTGCCAGCAGCGACGGACTAGCGGGACCTTACAATGAGCAGTTCTTC
size: NA; D: TRBD2; J: TRBJ2-7; V: TRBV18; CDR3: CASSPQGLAAHEQYF; DNA: TGTGCCAGCTCACCACAAGGGCTAGCGGCCCACGAGCAGTACTTC
size: NA; D: TRBD1; J: TRBJ1-1; V: TRBV29-1; CDR3: CSARQGGNTEAFF; DNA: TGCAGCGCCCGACAGGGAGGGAACACTGAAGCTTTCTTT
size: NA; D: NA; J: TRBJ2-7; V: TRBV2; CDR3: CASRLGGVPSYEQYF; DNA: TGTGCCAGCAGACTAGGGGGGGTACCTTCCTACGAGCAGTACTTC
size: NA; D: TRBD2; J: TRBJ2-7; V: TRBV5-4; CDR3: CASSLVSAGVAYEQYF; DNA: TGTGCCAGCAGCTTGGTTTCAGCGGGAGTTGCCTACGAGCAGTACTTC
size: NA; D: NA; J: TRBJ2-7; V: TRBV11-2; CDR3: CASSSYPAGLSYEQYF; DNA: TGTGCCAGCAGCTCCTACCCAGCGGGCCTCTCCTACGAGCAGTACTTC
size: NA; D: NA; J: TRBJ1-2; V: TRBV28; CDR3: CASRPQTHPNYGYTF; DNA: TGTGCCAGCAGACCCCAAACCCACCCTAACTATGGCTACACCTTC
size: NA; D: NA; J: TRBJ2-2; V: TRBV4-3; CDR3: CASSQAREYGELFF; DNA: TGCGCCAGCAGCCAAGCCAGGGAATACGGGGAGCTGTTTTTT